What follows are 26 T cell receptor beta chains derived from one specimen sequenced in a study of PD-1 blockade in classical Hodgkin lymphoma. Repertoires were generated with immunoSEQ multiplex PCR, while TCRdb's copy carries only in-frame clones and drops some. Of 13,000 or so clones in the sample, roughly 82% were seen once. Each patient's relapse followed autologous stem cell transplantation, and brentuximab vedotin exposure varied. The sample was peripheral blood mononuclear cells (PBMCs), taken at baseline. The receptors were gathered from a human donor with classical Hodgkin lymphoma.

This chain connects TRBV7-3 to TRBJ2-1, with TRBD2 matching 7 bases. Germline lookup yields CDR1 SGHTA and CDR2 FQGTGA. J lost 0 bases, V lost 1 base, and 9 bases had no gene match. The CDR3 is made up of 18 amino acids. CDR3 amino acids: CASSLNGGSPSSYNEQFF. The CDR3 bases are TGTGCCAGCAGCTTAAACGGGGGGTCTCCTAGCTCCTACAATGAGCAGTTCTTC.

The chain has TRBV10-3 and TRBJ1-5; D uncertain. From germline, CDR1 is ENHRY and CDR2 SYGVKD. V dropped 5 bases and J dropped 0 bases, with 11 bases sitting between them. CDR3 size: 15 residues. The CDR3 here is CAISSGELSNQPQHF. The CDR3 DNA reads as TGTGCCATCAGTAGCGGCGAACTTAGCAATCAGCCCCAGCATTTT.

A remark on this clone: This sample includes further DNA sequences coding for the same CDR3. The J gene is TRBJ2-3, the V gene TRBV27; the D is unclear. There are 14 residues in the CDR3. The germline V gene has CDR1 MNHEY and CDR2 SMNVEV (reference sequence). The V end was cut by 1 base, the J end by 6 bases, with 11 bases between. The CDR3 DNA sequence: TGTGCCAGCAGTTTATTTAAAGGTGGGGATACGCAGTATTTT. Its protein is CASSLFKGGDTQYF.

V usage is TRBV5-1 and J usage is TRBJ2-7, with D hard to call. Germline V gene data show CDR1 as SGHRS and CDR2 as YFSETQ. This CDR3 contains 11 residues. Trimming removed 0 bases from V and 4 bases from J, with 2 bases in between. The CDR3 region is CASSLDYEQYF. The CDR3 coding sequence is TGCGCCAGCAGCTTGGATTACGAGCAGTACTTC.

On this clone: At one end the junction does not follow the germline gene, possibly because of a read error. The CDR3 reads CAWGVATEQYF. For the CDR3, the DNA is TGTGCCTGGGGTGTGGCAACAGAGCAGTACTTC. The chain recombines TRBV30 with TRBJ2-7; D is ambiguous. The germline gives CDR1 GTSNPN, CDR2 SVGIG (reference sequence). CDR3 length: 11 residues. The full variable domain, in which reference TRBV30 and TRBJ2-7 provide the parts outside the CDR3, is SQTIHQWPATLVQPVGSPLSLECTVEGTSNPNLYWYRQAAGRGLQLLFYSVGIGQISSEVPQNLSASRPQDRQFILSSKKLLLSDSGFYLCAWGVATEQYFGPGTRLTVT.

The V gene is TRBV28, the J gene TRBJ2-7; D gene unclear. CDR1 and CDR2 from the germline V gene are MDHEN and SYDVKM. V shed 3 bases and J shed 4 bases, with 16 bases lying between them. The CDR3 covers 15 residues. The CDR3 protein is CASSFTCPPLYEQYF. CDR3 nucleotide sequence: TGTGCCAGCAGTTTTACGTGCCCGCCCCTTTACGAGCAGTACTTC. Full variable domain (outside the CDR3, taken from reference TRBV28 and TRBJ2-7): DVKVTQSSRYLVKRTGEKVFLECVQDMDHENMFWYRQDPGLGLRLIYFSYDVKMKEKGDIPEGYSVSREKKERFSLILESASTNQTSMYLCASSFTCPPLYEQYFGPGTRLTVT.

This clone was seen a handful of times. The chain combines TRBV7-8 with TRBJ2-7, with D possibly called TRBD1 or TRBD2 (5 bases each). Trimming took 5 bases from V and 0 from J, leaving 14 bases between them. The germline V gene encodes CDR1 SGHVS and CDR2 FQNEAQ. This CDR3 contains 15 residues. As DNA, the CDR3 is TGTGCCAGCAGCATGGGACGATCGAACTCCTACGAGCAGTACTTC. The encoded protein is CASSMGRSNSYEQYF. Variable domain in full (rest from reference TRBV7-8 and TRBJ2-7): GAGVSQSPRYKVAKRGQDVALRCDPISGHVSLFWYQQALGQGPEFLTYFQNEAQLDKSGLPSDRFFAERPEGSVSTLKIQRTQQEDSAVYLCASSMGRSNSYEQYFGPGTRLTVT.

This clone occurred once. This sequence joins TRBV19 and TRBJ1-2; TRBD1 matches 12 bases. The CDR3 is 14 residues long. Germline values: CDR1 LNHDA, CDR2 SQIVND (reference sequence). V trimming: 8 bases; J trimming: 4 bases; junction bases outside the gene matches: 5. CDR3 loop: CASVGTGGSYGYTF. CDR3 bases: TGTGCCAGTGTGGGGACAGGGGGCAGCTATGGCTACACCTTC.

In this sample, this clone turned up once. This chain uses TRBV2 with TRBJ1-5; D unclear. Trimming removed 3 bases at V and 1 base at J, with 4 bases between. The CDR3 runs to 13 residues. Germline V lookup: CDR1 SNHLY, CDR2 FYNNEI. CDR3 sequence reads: CASSEGSNQPQHF. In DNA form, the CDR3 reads TGTGCCAGCAGTGAGGGGAGCAATCAGCCCCAGCATTTT.

Here the CDR3 DNA reads TGTGCCAGCAGTCGGGGATTTAGGGATTCACCCCTCCACTTT. This translates into CASSRGFRDSPLHF. V is TRBV28 and J is TRBJ1-6; D ambiguous. V was pared by 5 bases and J by 8 bases, with 13 bases between. Germline assignment: CDR1 MDHEN and CDR2 SYDVKM. CDR3 size: 14 residues.

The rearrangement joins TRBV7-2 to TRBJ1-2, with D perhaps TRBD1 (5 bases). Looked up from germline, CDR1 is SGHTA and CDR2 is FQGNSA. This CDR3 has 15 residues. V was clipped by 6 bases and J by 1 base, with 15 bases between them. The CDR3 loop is CASRGGSRYNYGYTF. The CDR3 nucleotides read TGTGCCAGCAGGGGGGGGAGTCGATATAACTATGGCTACACCTTC.

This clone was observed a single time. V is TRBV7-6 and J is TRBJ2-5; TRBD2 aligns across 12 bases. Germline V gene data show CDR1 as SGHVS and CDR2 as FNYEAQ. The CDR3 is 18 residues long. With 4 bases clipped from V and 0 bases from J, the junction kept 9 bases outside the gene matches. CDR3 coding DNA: TGTGCCAGCAGCTCCCGCCTAGCGGGGGGGGTGTACCAAGAGACCCAGTACTTC. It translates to CASSSRLAGGVYQETQYF.

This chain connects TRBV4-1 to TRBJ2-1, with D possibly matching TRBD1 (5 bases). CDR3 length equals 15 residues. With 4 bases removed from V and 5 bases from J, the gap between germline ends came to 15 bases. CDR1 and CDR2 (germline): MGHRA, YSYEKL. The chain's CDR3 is CASSPQDTPDNEQFF. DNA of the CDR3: TGCGCCAGCAGCCCCCAGGACACCCCAGACAATGAGCAGTTCTTC.

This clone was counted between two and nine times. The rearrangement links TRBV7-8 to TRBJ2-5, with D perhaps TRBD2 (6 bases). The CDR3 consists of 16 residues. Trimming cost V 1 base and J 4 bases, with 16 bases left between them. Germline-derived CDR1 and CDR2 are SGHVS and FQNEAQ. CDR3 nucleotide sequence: TGTGCCAGCAGCTTAGGGATAGTCTCCGGGGGAGAGACCCAGTACTTC. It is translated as CASSLGIVSGGETQYF.

CDR3 bases: TGTGCCAGCAGTTTAGAGGGCTATCTAGATACGCAGTATTTT. It codes for CASSLEGYLDTQYF. The rearrangement links TRBV27 to TRBJ2-3, with D possibly matching TRBD2 (5 bases). The germline CDR1 and CDR2 sequences are MNHEY and SMNVEV (reference sequence). The germline V and J ends were trimmed by 2 bases and 5 bases, with 11 bases remaining between them. CDR3 length equals 14 residues.

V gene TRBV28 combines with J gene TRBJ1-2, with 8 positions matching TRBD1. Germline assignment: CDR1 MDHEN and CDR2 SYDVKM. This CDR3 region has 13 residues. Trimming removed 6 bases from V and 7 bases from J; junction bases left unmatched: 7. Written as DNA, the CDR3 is TGTGCCAGCAGCCCGGACAGGGCGAGTGGCTACACCTTC. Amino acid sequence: CASSPDRASGYTF.

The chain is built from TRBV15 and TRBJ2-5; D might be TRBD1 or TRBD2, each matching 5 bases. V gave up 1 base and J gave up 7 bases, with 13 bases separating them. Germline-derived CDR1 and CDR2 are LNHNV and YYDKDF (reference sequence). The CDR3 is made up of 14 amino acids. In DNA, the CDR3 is TGTGCCACCAGCAGAGGGGGACCCTCAGGGACCCAGTACTTC. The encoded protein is CATSRGGPSGTQYF.

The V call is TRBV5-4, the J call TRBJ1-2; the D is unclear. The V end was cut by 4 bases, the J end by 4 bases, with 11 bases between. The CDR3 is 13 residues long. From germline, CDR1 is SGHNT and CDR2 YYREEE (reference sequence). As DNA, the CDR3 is TGTGCCAGCAGCAGGCCCGAGGCCTATGGCTACACCTTC. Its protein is CASSRPEAYGYTF.

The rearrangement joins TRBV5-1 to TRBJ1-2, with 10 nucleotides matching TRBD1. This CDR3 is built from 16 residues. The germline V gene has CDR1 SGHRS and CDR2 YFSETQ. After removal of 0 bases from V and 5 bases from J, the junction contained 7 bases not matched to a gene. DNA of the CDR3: TGCGCCAGCAGCTTGGGAGGGGGACAGGGGAGATATGGCTACACCTTC. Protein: CASSLGGGQGRYGYTF.

As DNA, the CDR3 is TGTGCCAGTCTCCCATTACCAGGGGCACGGACTGAAGCTTTCTTT. This translates into CASLPLPGARTEAFF. This sequence joins TRBV6-1 and TRBJ1-1; D is perhaps TRBD1 (6 bases). The CDR3 sequence is 15 residues long. V was clipped by 9 bases and J by 5 bases, with 22 bases between them. The germline V gene has CDR1 MNHNS and CDR2 SASEGT.

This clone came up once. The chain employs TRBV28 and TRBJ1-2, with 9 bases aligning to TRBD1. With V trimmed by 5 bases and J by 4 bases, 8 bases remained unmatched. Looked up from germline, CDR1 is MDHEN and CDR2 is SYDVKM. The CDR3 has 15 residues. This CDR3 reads CASSRPGQGFYGYTF. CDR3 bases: TGTGCCAGCAGTAGGCCGGGACAGGGCTTCTATGGCTACACCTTC.

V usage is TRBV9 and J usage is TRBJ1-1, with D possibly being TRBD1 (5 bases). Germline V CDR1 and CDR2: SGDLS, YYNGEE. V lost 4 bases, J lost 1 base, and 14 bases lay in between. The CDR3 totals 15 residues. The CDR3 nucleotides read TGTGCCAGCAGCATGACTGGGACGGGGAACACTGAAGCTTTCTTT. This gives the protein CASSMTGTGNTEAFF.

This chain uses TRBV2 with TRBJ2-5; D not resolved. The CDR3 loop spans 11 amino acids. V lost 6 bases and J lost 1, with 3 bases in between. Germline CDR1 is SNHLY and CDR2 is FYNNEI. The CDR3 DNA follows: TGTGCCAGCAGCCTCCAAGAGACCCAGTACTTC. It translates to CASSLQETQYF. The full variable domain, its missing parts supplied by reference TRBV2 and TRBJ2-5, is EPEVTQTPSHQVTQMGQEVILRCVPISNHLYFYWYRQILGQKVEFLVSFYNNEISEKSEIFDDQFSVERPDGSNFTLKIRSTKLEDSAMYFCASSLQETQYFGPGTRLLVL.

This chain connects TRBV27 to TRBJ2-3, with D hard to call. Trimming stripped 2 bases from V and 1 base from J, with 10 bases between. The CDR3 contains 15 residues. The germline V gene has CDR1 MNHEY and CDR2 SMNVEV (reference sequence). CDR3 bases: TGTGCCAGCAGTTTACGGCCGGGTCGCACAGATACGCAGTATTTT. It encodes CASSLRPGRTDTQYF.

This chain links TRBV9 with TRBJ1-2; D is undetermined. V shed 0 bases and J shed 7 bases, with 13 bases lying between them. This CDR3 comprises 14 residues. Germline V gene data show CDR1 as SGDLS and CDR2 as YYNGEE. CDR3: CASSVVAGVGGYTF. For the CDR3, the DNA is TGTGCCAGCAGCGTAGTGGCCGGGGTCGGTGGCTACACCTTC.

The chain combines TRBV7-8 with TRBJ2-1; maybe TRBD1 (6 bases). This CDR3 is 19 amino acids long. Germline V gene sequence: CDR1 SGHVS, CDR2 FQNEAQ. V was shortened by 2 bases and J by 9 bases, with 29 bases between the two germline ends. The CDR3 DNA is TGTGCCAGCAGCTTATCCGGCTCTTCAAGGGGGTATACAAATGGTGAGCAGTTCTTC. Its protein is CASSLSGSSRGYTNGEQFF. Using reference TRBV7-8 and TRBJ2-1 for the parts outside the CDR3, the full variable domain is GAGVSQSPRYKVAKRGQDVALRCDPISGHVSLFWYQQALGQGPEFLTYFQNEAQLDKSGLPSDRFFAERPEGSVSTLKIQRTQQEDSAVYLCASSLSGSSRGYTNGEQFFGPGTRLTVL.